This T cell receptor (beta chain) was documented in a study of T cell changes during pregnancy in multiple sclerosis. The V and J ends lost 4 bases and 2 bases, in that order; junction bases with no gene match: 6. The CDR3 sequence is 15 residues long. Per germline, CDR1 LGHNA and CDR2 YNFKEQ. Sequencing used immunoSEQ multiplex PCR; TCRdb keeps in-frame clones, though not all of them. The table lists 65,000 to 85,000 clones, 90% of them singletons, with around a tenth in the top ten. The specimen comprised peripheral blood, sampled after pregnancy. This rearrangement joins TRBV4-2 to TRBJ2-3, with 7 nucleotides matching TRBD2. This sequence was found in a female donor in good health, enrolled as a control in a pregnancy study. The DNA for the CDR3 is TGTGCCAGCAGCCCCTTAGCGGGTTCCACAGATACGCAGTATTTT. It translates to CASSPLAGSTDTQYF.